What follows describes a single TCR beta chain. Its recognized antigen is unknown. No base qualities exist here, and no much larger clone lies one base off it. This entry belongs to a study of T cell responses to AZD1222 COVID-19 vaccine (dated by TCRdb to the early 2020s). With respect to the entire study: AZD1222 recipients whose second dose came at about 4 weeks and those whose second dose came at about 12 weeks were combined into one group, since spike-specific TCR depth and breadth did not differ between the two schedules. TCR sequencing covered 230 to 250 trial participants: 200 to 210 given two doses of AZD1222 and 26 given two doses of MenACWY control vaccine. Enrollment into the trials was organized by age into subgroups of 18-55, 56-69 and 70-plus years, and those subgroups contained roughly 140, 27 and 60 TCR-sequenced participants, respectively. Findings and caveats that apply to the study as a whole: Spike-specific TCR breadth and depth rose significantly after two AZD1222 doses compared with day 0 and with MenACWY recipients. Most participants were white British and females outnumbered males, and the authors suggested that clonal diversity may have been underestimated. Reportedly, close to half of the unique spike-specific TCRs recognized epitopes lying outside the regions that are mutated in the B.1.351 and B.1.1.7 variants. Because no day 14 peak-response samples were available, repertoires were characterized only after the peak T cell response. Conclusions about previously exposed vaccinees were limited because only a handful of AZD1222 recipients were SARS-CoV-2 seropositive at baseline. The 56-69-year group was small, and its depth increase did not reach significance, likely because of low power. The whole spike protein was spanned by vaccine-associated CD4 TCRs, and dominant responses were seen in regions 160-218 and 743-854.

Sample time point, as interpreted from the label and publication: baseline before first vaccination. Vaccinee samples were obtained from the UK trials COV001 and COV002, which included a single-blind randomized controlled phase 2/3 trial of AZD1222 (ChAdOx1 nCoV-19) in healthy adults. For TCRbeta chain sequencing, PBMC samples from trial participants were taken at day 0 and at day 28 after the second dose. Taken from cysteine to phenylalanine, the CDR3 has 12 residues. CDR3 DNA only is kept here, 36 bases in frame from base 1. At the junction V is shortened by 4 bases and J by 4 bases, with 10 bases in between. For CDR1 and CDR2, the germline V gene (reference sequence) lists GTSNPN and SVGIG. The CDR3 regions of human TCRbeta chains were analyzed by immunosequencing. On the study's bioinformatics: TCRs in the repertoires were matched against a reference library of SARS-CoV-2-specific TCRs that had been generated with the MIRA antigen-specificity platform. Breadth was defined as the fraction of unique TCRs that were SARS-CoV-2-associated. Depth was defined as the fraction of total T cells that were SARS-CoV-2-associated. Using the MIRA data, each spike-specific TCR was assigned both to the spike region to which the TCR was reactive and to a CD4 or CD8 class. Log10-transformed breadth and depth values were compared by one-way ANOVA with Sidak's multiple comparisons tests. TCRdb stores this immuneACCESS table with in-frame sequences only. Part of the clones is absent; in the studies checked, under half of the shortfall reflects unresolved V genes, and no reason is known for the rest. The V and J calls and the clone size are those of that table, but D and trimming were determined from the DNA. Across this sample there are 100,000 to 150,000 clones, with about 90% seen only once. Of the sample, roughly 13% falls within the top ten clones.

The sample in question was peripheral blood, obtained on day 0 of AZD1222 vaccination. This TCR was sampled from an adult in good health. The V gene is TRBV30 and the J gene is TRBJ1-1, with an unclear D gene assignment. For the CDR3, the sequence is CAWKVGSTEAFF. The DNA reads as follows: TGTGCCTGGAAGGTGGGTAGCACTGAAGCTTTCTTT.